This T cell receptor (beta chain) emerged from a study of cytotoxic CD8 clonotypes in ibrutinib-treated CLL (dated by TCRdb to about 2021). Notes on the research overall: In this cohort, around 15 patients were treatment-naive and ten to twelve were relapsed/refractory, while about 17 had unmutated IGHV. Response samples were obtained after a median of 12 months of treatment, with a range of about 6 to 36 months. Cryopreserved peripheral blood mononuclear cells were obtained before treatment, at response, and at either sustained remission or disease progression. Partial responses were observed in some 24 patients and complete responses in 2; after a median follow-up of around 64 months, remission was maintained in 14 patients and progression was observed in approximately 12. An average of 255,043 productive templates and 94,082 productive rearrangements was obtained per sample. Longitudinal samples were obtainable from about 30% of the roughly 90 participants in the trial. Patients were still on ibrutinib when every remission and progressive disease sample was collected. What the study reported, not specific to this receptor: Lymph node repertoires were not examined, and the timing of sampling was not matched between patients in sustained remission and those whose disease progressed. At baseline, clonality was higher than in age-matched healthy donors and showed a strong correlation with circulating CD8+ T-cell counts. Clonality increased at ibrutinib response, stayed stable in sustained remission, and fell back toward baseline at progression. Public clonotypes were rare and either shrank or stayed stable during treatment, and the rise in clonality at ibrutinib response reflected expansion of private clonotypes.

A MiSeq instrument was used for deep resolution sequencing, which targeted depths ranging from 1 in 1 million up to 1 in 200,000 T cells, with coverage averaging 10x for each clonotype. The immunoSEQ hsTCRB Kit was used to generate TCR beta libraries. Per the authors' processing: Data were analyzed with ImmunoSEQ Data Assistant and ImmunoSEQ Analyzer, with V, D and J genes assigned per IMGT definitions. Clonality, which ranges from 0 to 1, was calculated as one minus the normalized Shannon entropy of productive rearrangement frequencies. Only overrepresented clonotypes making up at least 0.05% of the repertoire of each patient were included in the public clonotype analysis. Fewer than 15 repertoires from age-matched healthy donors, obtained from immuneACCESS, served as clonality controls. The table comes from immuneACCESS by way of TCRdb, which keeps in-frame sequences with V and J called. Part of the clones is missing from these tables; in studies checked, under half for an unresolved V gene and the rest for unknown reasons. V and J calls and clone size are as listed in that table; D and trimming were resolved from the DNA. In all, the sample holds 65,000 to 90,000 clones, and less than 85% of those were seen once. About 39% of the sample is held by the ten biggest clonotypes.

Trimming costs V 1 base and J 0 bases, and their ends lie 3 bases apart. CDR1 MNHNS and CDR2 SASEGT were looked up in the germline V gene. CDR3 length: 13 amino acids, cysteine to phenylalanine. The kept DNA is CDR3 alone, 39 bases in frame from the first base. Per the publication, the time point label means: approximately 2 years on ibrutinib. For TCR beta library preparation, about 2 micrograms of genomic DNA was extracted from cryopreserved PBMCs. Longitudinal blood samples from CLL patients on ibrutinib monotherapy underwent high-throughput TCR beta sequencing. The patients took part in an open-label, single-center phase 2 trial of ibrutinib monotherapy. Comments on this clone: Its antigen is currently not known. Base quality data are lacking; no much larger clone is found one base away.

The chain couples TRBV6-1 to TRBJ1-1; the D gene identity is not certain. The sequencing used PBMCs, collected after 24 months of ibrutinib treatment. The origin of this receptor is a human donor with chronic lymphocytic leukemia. Here the CDR3 is given as CASSEGMNTEAFF. The bases read TGTGCCAGCAGTGAAGGGATGAACACTGAAGCTTTCTTT.